This is a list of T cell receptor beta chains from one sample in a study of T cell repertoires in cytomegalovirus infection. TCRdb processed the reads anew with MiXCR; each CDR3 protein has one entry. The sample carries roughly 500,000 distinct CDR3 sequences, approximately 15% recorded once. Sequencing was carried out using CD8+ T cells from PBMCs. These receptors were collected from a human donor in good health (CMV status not recorded). Some clones in this sample may be carry-over from other donors' samples. Both conserved end residues are part of each CDR3. A D gene is named only where the DNA matches it firmly. The listing skips clone size in some rows; elsewhere it reads once, few, many or a size class.

j_gene,len,v_gene,abundance,d_gene,CDR3aa,CDR3nt
TRBJ2-5,16,TRBV18,-,TRBD1,CASSPPIDRGGETQYF,TGTGCCAGCTCACCACCGATAGACAGGGGAGGAGAGACCCAGTACTTC
TRBJ1-5,14,TRBV6-1,few,-,CASSDIRDNQPQHF,TGTGCCAGCAGTGATATTCGGGACAATCAGCCCCAGCATTTT
TRBJ2-7,16,TRBV18,few,-,CASSREDGSNSYEQYF,TGTGCCAGCTCACGGGAGGACGGTTCAAATTCCTACGAGCAGTACTTC
TRBJ2-5,14,TRBV9,-,-,CASSVGSGQETQYF,TGTGCCAGCAGCGTAGGTAGCGGTCAAGAGACCCAGTACTTC
TRBJ1-2,16,TRBV7-8,many,TRBD1,CASSLSRQGPNYGYTF,TGTGCCAGCAGCCTCTCCCGACAGGGACCCAACTATGGCTACACCTTC
TRBJ2-2,15,TRBV25-1,many,TRBD2,CASRMGGRITGELFF,TGTGCCAGCAGGATGGGCGGGAGAATTACCGGGGAGCTGTTTTTT
TRBJ1-2,18,TRBV11-2,few,TRBD1,CASSLGDPGQDFSYGYTF,TGTGCCAGCAGCTTAGGGGATCCGGGACAGGATTTCTCCTATGGCTACACCTTC
TRBJ1-2,16,TRBV7-9,many,TRBD1,CASSRPGQGTSDGYTF,TGTGCCAGCAGCCGCCCGGGACAGGGCACGAGCGATGGCTACACCTTC
TRBJ2-7,18,TRBV7-9,few,TRBD2,CASSPGLAGASKLGEQYF,TGTGCCAGCAGCCCTGGACTAGCGGGAGCTTCAAAGCTGGGCGAGCAGTACTTC
TRBJ2-7,15,TRBV30,-,-,CAWSGIGRKTYEQYF,TGTGCCTGGAGTGGGATTGGACGGAAAACCTACGAGCAGTACTTC
TRBJ2-3,15,TRBV24-1,-,-,CATSDLFNREDTQYF,TGTGCCACCAGTGACCTATTCAACAGGGAAGATACGCAGTATTTT
TRBJ2-7,13,TRBV6-6,-,TRBD1,CASSLDRVYEQYF,TGTGCCAGCAGCCTGGACAGGGTTTACGAGCAGTACTTC
TRBJ1-1,14,TRBV19,-,-,CASSGGGLNTEAFF,TGTGCCAGTAGCGGCGGGGGTTTAAACACTGAAGCTTTCTTT
TRBJ2-5,16,TRBV4-1,once,-,CASSPNPGKRQETQYF,TGCGCCAGCAGCCCTAATCCGGGAAAACGCCAAGAGACCCAGTACTTC
TRBJ2-3,17,TRBV11-1,many,TRBD2,CASSPFRTSGSTDTQYF,TGTGCCAGCAGCCCGTTTCGGACTAGCGGGAGCACAGATACGCAGTATTTT
TRBJ1-2,14,TRBV6-6,-,-,CASSLRTSAYCYTF,TGCGCCAGCAGTTTACGGACATCCGCCTATTGCTACACCTTC
TRBJ2-7,14,TRBV13,few,-,CASSPRTETYEQYF,TGTGCCAGCAGCCCAAGGACCGAAACCTACGAGCAGTACTTC
TRBJ2-7,13,TRBV7-3,many,-,CASSSRWGAEQYF,TGTGCCAGCAGCTCCCGGTGGGGGGCCGAGCAGTACTTC
TRBJ2-1,14,TRBV5-6,-,-,CASTVTGAGNEQFF,TGTGCCAGCACTGTGACGGGGGCAGGGAATGAGCAGTTCTTC
TRBJ1-6,15,TRBV3-1,-,-,CASSSGRTYNSPLHF,TGTGCCAGCAGTTCCGGACGGACCTATAATTCACCCCTCCACTTT
TRBJ2-3,15,TRBV7-8,many,TRBD2,CASSSGERDTDTQYF,TGTGCCAGCAGCTCCGGGGAGCGGGACACAGATACGCAGTATTTT
TRBJ1-1,17,TRBV7-8,many,-,CASSSRGRVRSNTEAFF,TGTGCCAGCAGCTCCCGGGGGAGGGTGAGATCGAACACTGAAGCTTTCTTT
TRBJ2-2,13,TRBV27,many,-,CASSPRQAGELFF,TGTGCCAGCAGTCCTCGACAGGCCGGGGAGCTGTTTTTT
TRBJ2-5,15,TRBV15,few,TRBD1,CATSNRGQGGETQYF,TGTGCCACCAGCAACAGAGGACAGGGTGGGGAGACCCAGTACTTC
TRBJ1-1,16,TRBV4-1,many,-,CASSQGREQLNTEAFF,TGCGCCAGCAGCCAAGGTCGGGAACAATTGAACACTGAAGCTTTCTTT
TRBJ2-7,13,TRBV28,many,TRBD2,CASSFGGGYEQYF,TGTGCCAGCAGCTTTGGGGGGGGCTACGAGCAGTACTTC
TRBJ1-3,18,TRBV6-5,many,-,CASSPEPWSEEEGNTIYF,TGTGCCAGCAGTCCCGAACCTTGGTCCGAGGAAGAAGGAAACACCATATATTTT
TRBJ2-7,14,TRBV20-1,few,-,CSAPWAGRRYEQYF,TGCAGTGCCCCCTGGGCGGGACGTAGGTACGAGCAGTACTTC
TRBJ2-3,16,TRBV7-2,many,TRBD2,CASSLASGRRTDTQYF,TGTGCCAGCAGCTTAGCTAGCGGGCGTCGCACAGATACGCAGTATTTT
TRBJ1-1,14,TRBV12-5,-,-,CASGLQGGYTEAFF,TGTGCTAGTGGTTTGCAAGGGGGTTACACTGAAGCTTTCTTT
TRBJ1-6,16,TRBV9,-,TRBD1,CASSAHRGGNNSPLHF,TGTGCCAGCAGCGCCCACAGGGGAGGGAATAATTCACCCCTCCACTTT
TRBJ1-1,11,TRBV2,many,-,CARAGVTEAFF,TGTGCCAGAGCGGGGGTCACTGAAGCTTTCTTT
TRBJ1-2,13,TRBV7-9,many,-,CASSAGLRDGYTF,TGTGCCAGCAGCGCCGGGCTTAGGGACGGCTACACCTTC
TRBJ2-7,12,TRBV29-1,many,-,CSVEGTGYEQYF,TGCAGCGTTGAAGGGACCGGCTACGAGCAGTACTTC
TRBJ1-2,15,TRBV6-6,few,TRBD1,CASSYSAGGDYGYTF,TGTGCCAGCAGTTACTCGGCAGGGGGAGACTATGGCTACACCTTC
TRBJ2-1,13,TRBV30,-,TRBD1,CAGRQGGNNEQFF,TGTGCCGGAAGACAGGGCGGAAACAATGAGCAGTTCTTC
TRBJ1-4,17,TRBV27,many,TRBD1,CASSLINAGTGLEKLFF,TGTGCCAGCAGTTTAATAAATGCCGGGACAGGTCTTGAAAAACTGTTTTTT
TRBJ2-7,16,TRBV5-4,few,TRBD2,CASSSVGLAGNYEQYF,TGTGCCAGCAGCTCGGTCGGGCTAGCGGGGAACTACGAGCAGTACTTC
TRBJ1-3,16,TRBV6-6,-,-,CASTHEVPSSGNTIYF,TGTGCCAGCACCCACGAGGTTCCGAGCTCTGGAAACACCATATATTTT
TRBJ2-3,15,TRBV5-1,-,-,CASSLDSPSTDTQYF,TGCGCCAGCAGCTTGGACTCTCCTAGCACAGATACGCAGTATTTT
TRBJ2-1,14,TRBV18,few,-,CASSPPDNYNEQFF,TGTGCCAGCTCACCACCGGACAACTACAATGAGCAGTTCTTC
TRBJ2-5,13,TRBV9,few,-,CASSVSLRETQYF,TGTGCCAGCAGCGTATCTCTCAGGGAGACCCAGTACTTC
TRBJ1-6,16,TRBV12-3/TRBV12-4,-,-,CASSSATDRASSPLHF,TGTGCCAGCAGTTCAGCGACGGACCGCGCGAGTTCACCCCTCCACTTT
TRBJ2-7,14,TRBV30,-,TRBD1,CAWNPGQGPYEQYF,TGTGCCTGGAACCCGGGACAGGGCCCTTACGAGCAGTACTTC
TRBJ2-7,18,TRBV6-6,many,TRBD2,CASSYSGLAGRDSYEQYF,TGTGCCAGCAGTTACTCCGGACTAGCGGGCAGGGATTCCTACGAGCAGTACTTC
TRBJ2-1,14,TRBV9,-,-,CASSGRDLRHEQFF,TGTGCCAGCAGCGGCCGGGATCTCCGGCATGAGCAGTTCTTC
TRBJ2-7,14,TRBV11-2,many,-,CASSRTVLGGEQYF,TGTGCCAGCAGCAGGACTGTACTCGGCGGCGAGCAGTACTTC
TRBJ1-5,14,TRBV5-1,many,-,CASSLEGVGQPQHF,TGCGCCAGCAGCTTGGAGGGGGTCGGTCAGCCCCAGCATTTT
TRBJ1-4,14,TRBV7-9,many,-,CASSLPTAHEKLFF,TGTGCCAGCAGCCTCCCCACAGCCCATGAAAAACTGTTTTTT